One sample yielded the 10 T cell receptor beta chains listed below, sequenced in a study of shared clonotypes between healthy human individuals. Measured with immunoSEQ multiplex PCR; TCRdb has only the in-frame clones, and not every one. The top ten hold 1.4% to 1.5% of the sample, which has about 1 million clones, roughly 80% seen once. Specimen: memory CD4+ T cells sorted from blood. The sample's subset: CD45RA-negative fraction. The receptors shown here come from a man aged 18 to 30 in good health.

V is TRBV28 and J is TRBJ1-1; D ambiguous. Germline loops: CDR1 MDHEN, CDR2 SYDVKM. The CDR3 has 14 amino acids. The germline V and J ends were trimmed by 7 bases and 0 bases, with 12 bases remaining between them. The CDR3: CASKGTLLNTEAFF. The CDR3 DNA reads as TGTGCCAGCAAGGGCACTCTCCTGAACACTGAAGCTTTCTTT. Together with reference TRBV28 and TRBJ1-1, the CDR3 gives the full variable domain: DVKVTQSSRYLVKRTGEKVFLECVQDMDHENMFWYRQDPGLGLRLIYFSYDVKMKEKGDIPEGYSVSREKKERFSLILESASTNQTSMYLCASKGTLLNTEAFFGQGTRLTVV.

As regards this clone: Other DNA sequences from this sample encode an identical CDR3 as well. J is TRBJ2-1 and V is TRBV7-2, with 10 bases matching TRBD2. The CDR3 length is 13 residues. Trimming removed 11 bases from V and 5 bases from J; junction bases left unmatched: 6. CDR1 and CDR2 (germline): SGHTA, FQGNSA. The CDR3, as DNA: TGTGCCGGCCTAGCGGGAGTAGACAATGAGCAGTTCTTC. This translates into CAGLAGVDNEQFF.

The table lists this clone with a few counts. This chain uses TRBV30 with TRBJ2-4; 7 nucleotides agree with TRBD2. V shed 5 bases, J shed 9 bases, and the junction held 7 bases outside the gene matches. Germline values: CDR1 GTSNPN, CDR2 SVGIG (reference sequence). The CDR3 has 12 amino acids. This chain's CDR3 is CAWGEGNGIQYF. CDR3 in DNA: TGTGCCTGGGGGGAGGGGAATGGCATTCAGTACTTC.

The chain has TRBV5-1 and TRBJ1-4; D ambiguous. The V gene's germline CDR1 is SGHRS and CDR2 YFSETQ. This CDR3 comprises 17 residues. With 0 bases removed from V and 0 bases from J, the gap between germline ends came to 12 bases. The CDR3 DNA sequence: TGCGCCAGCAGCTTGGGGGCCGGCACATCAACTAATGAAAAACTGTTTTTT. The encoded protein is CASSLGAGTSTNEKLFF.

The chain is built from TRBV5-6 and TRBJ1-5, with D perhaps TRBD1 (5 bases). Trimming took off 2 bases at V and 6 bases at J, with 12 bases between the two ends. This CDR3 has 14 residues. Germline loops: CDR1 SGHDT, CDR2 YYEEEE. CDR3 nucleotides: TGTGCCAGCAGCTTAGGTGGGGGAGCTCAGCCCCAGCATTTT. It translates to CASSLGGGAQPQHF.

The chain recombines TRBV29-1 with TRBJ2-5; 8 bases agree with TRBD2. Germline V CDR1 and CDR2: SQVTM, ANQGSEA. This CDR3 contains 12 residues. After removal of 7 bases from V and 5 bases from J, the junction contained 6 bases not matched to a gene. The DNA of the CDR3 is TGCAGCGCCCAGCGGGAGTTGGAGACCCAGTACTTC. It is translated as CSAQRELETQYF.

The CDR3 here is CASSQTQNSPLHF. DNA of the CDR3: TGTGCCAGCAGTCAAACTCAGAATTCACCCCTCCACTTT. V and J are TRBV27 and TRBJ1-6; D call uncertain. V dropped 5 bases and J dropped 7 bases, with 9 bases sitting between them. The V gene's germline CDR1 is MNHEY and CDR2 SMNVEV (reference sequence). This CDR3 has 13 residues.

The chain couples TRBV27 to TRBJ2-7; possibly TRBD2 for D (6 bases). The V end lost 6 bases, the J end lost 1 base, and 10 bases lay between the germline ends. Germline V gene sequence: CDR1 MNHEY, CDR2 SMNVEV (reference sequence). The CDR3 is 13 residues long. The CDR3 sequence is CASSRGISYEQYF. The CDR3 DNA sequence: TGTGCCAGCAGCCGGGGGATTTCCTACGAGCAGTACTTC.

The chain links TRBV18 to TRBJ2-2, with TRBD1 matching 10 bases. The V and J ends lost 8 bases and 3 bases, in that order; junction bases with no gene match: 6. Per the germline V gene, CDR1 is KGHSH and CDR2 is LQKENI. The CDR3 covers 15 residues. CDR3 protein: CASTLGTGDTGELFF. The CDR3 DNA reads TGTGCCAGCACTCTCGGGACAGGGGACACCGGGGAGCTGTTTTTT.

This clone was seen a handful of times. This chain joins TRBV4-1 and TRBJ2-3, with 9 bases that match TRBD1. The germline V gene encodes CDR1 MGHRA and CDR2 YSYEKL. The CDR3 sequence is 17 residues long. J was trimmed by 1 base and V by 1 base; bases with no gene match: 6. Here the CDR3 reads CASSQGGRTGGTDTQYF. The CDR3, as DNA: TGCGCCAGCAGCCAAGGGGGTCGGACAGGGGGCACAGATACGCAGTATTTT.